These 24 T cell receptor beta chains share one sample of origin, sequenced in a study of a mutant IDH1 vaccine in newly diagnosed glioma. Their target antigens are unknown. The repertoire was sequenced with immunoSEQ multiplex PCR; TCRdb's copy has only in-frame clones and lacks some. The sample shows nearly 25,000 clones, roughly 87% of them seen only once. The time point was: week 47, end of study. All doses held 300 ug of mutant IDH1 20-mer peptide, with topical imiquimod. The input for sequencing was PBMCs, taken from a glioma patient whose treatment included an IDH1 peptide vaccine. The receptors stem from a man aged 35 to 55 with glioma. Some clones in this sample may be carry-over from other donors' samples.

Written as DNA, the CDR3 is TGCGCCAGCAGCTTGGGCTACGGACGCGGGCAAGAGACCCAGTACTTC. This encodes CASSLGYGRGQETQYF. This chain connects TRBV5-1 to TRBJ2-5; perhaps TRBD2 as D (5 bases). Trimming took 0 bases from V and 2 from J, leaving 14 bases between them. Germline CDR1 and CDR2: SGHRS and YFSETQ. This CDR3 comprises 16 residues.

The chain combines TRBV6-5 with TRBJ2-7; TRBD1 is a possible D gene (5 bases). The germline V gene encodes CDR1 MNHEY and CDR2 SVGAGI. This CDR3 region has 13 residues. V shed 5 bases and J shed 3 bases, with 11 bases lying between them. The chain's CDR3 is CASSPDQGYEQYF. The CDR3 DNA sequence: TGTGCCAGCAGTCCCGACCAGGGCTACGAGCAGTACTTC.

This chain links TRBV15 with TRBJ1-1; D is uncertain. This CDR3 is built from 14 residues. Looked up from germline, CDR1 is LNHNV and CDR2 is YYDKDF (reference sequence). Trimming removed 4 bases from V and 6 bases from J, with 15 bases in between. CDR3 in DNA: TGTGCCACCAGCACCGAGCGAGGGCGGCCTGAAGCTTTCTTT. Amino acid sequence: CATSTERGRPEAFF. Based on the CDR3 plus reference TRBV15 and TRBJ1-1, the full variable domain is DAMVIQNPRYQVTQFGKPVTLSCSQTLNHNVMYWYQQKSSQAPKLLFHYYDKDFNNEADTPDNFQSRRPNTSFCFLDIRSPGLGDTAMYLCATSTERGRPEAFFGQGTRLTVV.

This chain joins TRBV19 and TRBJ1-1, with D maybe TRBD1 (6 bases). Trimming cost V 4 bases and J 3 bases, with 15 bases left between them. The CDR3 has 15 residues. The germline V gene has CDR1 LNHDA and CDR2 SQIVND (reference sequence). Here the CDR3 reads CASSTGGFADTEAFF. The DNA for the CDR3 is TGTGCCAGTAGTACGGGGGGCTTCGCCGACACTGAAGCTTTCTTT. Filled out from reference TRBV19 and TRBJ1-1, the complete variable domain reads DGGITQSPKYLFRKEGQNVTLSCEQNLNHDAMYWYRQDPGQGLRLIYYSQIVNDFQKGDIAEGYSVSREKKESFPLTVTSAQKNPTAFYLCASSTGGFADTEAFFGQGTRLTVV.

The chain combines TRBV10-3 with TRBJ2-7, with D perhaps TRBD2 (7 bases). CDR1 is ENHRY and CDR2 is SYGVKD in the germline V gene. This CDR3 region has 15 residues. V was clipped by 3 bases and J by 4 bases, with 16 bases between them. CDR3 loop: CAISEVRGGAYEQYF. The DNA for the CDR3 is TGTGCCATCAGTGAAGTAAGGGGGGGCGCGTACGAGCAGTACTTC.

The gene calls are TRBV5-1 and TRBJ2-3; 10 bases are a match to TRBD2. The CDR3 covers 16 residues. CDR1 is SGHRS, CDR2 YFSETQ, per germline. The V gene end was trimmed by 1 base and the J gene end by 2 bases; junction bases not matched to a gene: 4. The CDR3 here is CASSLIAGGITDTQYF. DNA for the CDR3: TGCGCCAGCAGCTTGATAGCGGGGGGCATCACAGATACGCAGTATTTT.

V usage is TRBV7-2 and J usage is TRBJ1-6; 8 bases are a match to TRBD1. Germline V gene lookup returns CDR1 SGHTA and CDR2 FQGNSA. With 5 bases clipped from V and 7 bases from J, the junction kept 7 bases outside the gene matches. This CDR3 region has 15 residues. The CDR3 protein is CASSPRGRGNSPLHF. The CDR3, as DNA: TGTGCCAGCAGCCCCAGGGGGCGCGGGAATTCACCCCTCCACTTT.

The chain employs TRBV2 and TRBJ1-2, with 10 bases aligning to TRBD1. V was pared by 5 bases and J by 6 bases, with 3 bases of the junction left unmatched. The CDR3 covers 13 residues. Per the germline V gene, CDR1 is SNHLY and CDR2 is FYNNEI. CDR3 DNA: TGTGCCAGCAGTCGGACAGGGGGTGATGGCTACACCTTC. Protein sequence: CASSRTGGDGYTF.

The rearrangement joins TRBV6-6 to TRBJ1-2; TRBD1 matches at 10 bases. Unmatched junction bases numbered 4, after V lost 6 bases and J lost 6 bases. Per germline, CDR1 MNHNY and CDR2 SVGAGI (reference sequence). CDR3 length equals 13 residues. In DNA form, the CDR3 reads TGTGCCAGCAGCAGACAGGGGGCAAATGGCTACACCTTC. Protein sequence: CASSRQGANGYTF.

This chain links TRBV4-1 with TRBJ2-3; TRBD2 matches at 7 bases. Germline CDR1 is MGHRA and CDR2 is YSYEKL. The V segment lost 4 bases and the J segment 0 bases; nucleotides outside the gene matches: 4. The length of the CDR3 is 15 residues. The CDR3 loop reads CASSLIAGSTDTQYF. Written as DNA, the CDR3 is TGCGCCAGCAGCCTAATAGCGGGTAGCACAGATACGCAGTATTTT.

The chain combines TRBV4-1 with TRBJ2-3; D possibly matches TRBD1 or TRBD2 (6 bases each). Germline V lookup: CDR1 MGHRA, CDR2 YSYEKL. This CDR3 contains 16 residues. Trimming cost V 0 bases and J 4 bases, with 14 bases left between them. CDR3 DNA: TGCGCCAGCAGCCAAGAAGGGGGGTACGTCCCAGATACGCAGTATTTT. Its translation is CASSQEGGYVPDTQYF.

This clone was picked up one time. CDR3 amino acids: CASSVESGEDEQFF. The CDR3 DNA follows: TGTGCCAGCAGCGTAGAATCAGGGGAAGATGAGCAGTTCTTC. The J gene is TRBJ2-1, the V gene TRBV9, with a possible D match to TRBD1 (6 bases). Trimming took off 0 bases at V and 8 bases at J, with 12 bases between the two ends. The V gene's germline CDR1 is SGDLS and CDR2 YYNGEE. The CDR3 covers 14 residues. Using reference TRBV9 and TRBJ2-1 for the parts outside the CDR3, the full variable domain is DSGVTQTPKHLITATGQRVTLRCSPRSGDLSVYWYQQSLDQGLQFLIQYYNGEERAKGNILERFSAQQFPDLHSELNLSSLELGDSALYFCASSVESGEDEQFFGPGTRLTVL.

V is TRBV7-2 and J is TRBJ1-5; D might be TRBD1 (6 bases). The CDR3 loop spans 15 amino acids. The V gene's germline CDR1 is SGHTA and CDR2 FQGNSA. The V and J ends lost 3 bases and 5 bases respectively, with 14 bases between them. CDR3 protein: CASSLDGQPDQPQHF. The CDR3 coding sequence is TGTGCCAGCAGCTTGGACGGACAGCCTGATCAGCCCCAGCATTTT.

This clone was counted a single time. V usage is TRBV12-5 and J usage is TRBJ1-4; D perhaps matches TRBD1 (6 bases). Looked up from germline, CDR1 is LGHNT and CDR2 is FRNRAP. Trimming removed 0 bases from V and 0 bases from J, with 26 bases in between. The CDR3 sequence is 22 residues long. The CDR3 region is CASGLVIWEGGRWAATNEKLFF. The CDR3 DNA reads as TGTGCTAGTGGTTTGGTAATCTGGGAGGGGGGAAGGTGGGCAGCAACTAATGAAAAACTGTTTTTT.

V usage is TRBV29-1 and J usage is TRBJ1-1, with D possibly being TRBD1 (5 bases). Germline CDR1 is SQVTM and CDR2 is ANQGSEA. The CDR3 extends over 12 amino acids. The CDR3 DNA reads as TGCAGTCATGGACACATGAACACTGAAGCTTTCTTT. It translates to CSHGHMNTEAFF.

The rearrangement links TRBV15 to TRBJ1-5, with D hard to call. Germline lookup yields CDR1 LNHNV and CDR2 YYDKDF (reference sequence). The CDR3 is 15 residues long. With 0 bases removed from V and 7 bases from J, the gap between germline ends came to 13 bases. This CDR3 reads CATSRDQRFWQPQHF. CDR3 coding DNA: TGTGCCACCAGCAGAGATCAAAGGTTTTGGCAGCCCCAGCATTTT.

This chain uses TRBV9 with TRBJ1-1; no clear D. The germline V and J ends were trimmed by 0 bases and 6 bases, with 9 bases remaining between them. Germline V gene lookup returns CDR1 SGDLS and CDR2 YYNGEE. The CDR3 spans 13 residues. As DNA, the CDR3 is TGTGCCAGCAGCGTAGGTAGTGGGCCTGAAGCTTTCTTT. Its protein is CASSVGSGPEAFF.

The J gene is TRBJ1-6, the V gene TRBV30; unclear D gene. Germline assignment: CDR1 GTSNPN and CDR2 SVGIG (reference sequence). The CDR3 totals 17 residues. The germline V and J ends were trimmed by 3 bases and 10 bases, with 25 bases remaining between them. CDR3 amino acids: CAWRRPGIVKAGSPLHF. CDR3 nucleotides: TGTGCCTGGAGGCGGCCCGGGATAGTCAAAGCTGGCTCACCCCTCCACTTT.

The V gene is TRBV4-1, the J gene TRBJ1-2; the match to TRBD1 covers 8 bases. The CDR3 has 14 residues. Germline values: CDR1 MGHRA, CDR2 YSYEKL. V shed 4 bases, J shed 6 bases, and the junction held 7 bases outside the gene matches. CDR3 region: CASSPRGRKDGYTF. The CDR3 DNA reads TGCGCCAGCAGCCCCAGGGGGCGCAAGGATGGCTACACCTTC.

This sequence joins TRBV6-1 and TRBJ2-7; 10 nucleotides align to TRBD1. Germline CDR1 and CDR2: MNHNS and SASEGT. V lost 4 bases, J lost 4 bases, and 4 bases stayed unmatched. This CDR3 has 14 amino acids. The CDR3 DNA is TGTGCCAGCAGTGTCCGGGACAGGGGTTACGAGCAGTACTTC. This encodes CASSVRDRGYEQYF.

The rearrangement links TRBV6-6 to TRBJ1-2, with D possibly being TRBD1 (6 bases). Trimming took 6 bases from V and 8 from J, leaving 16 bases between them. CDR1 and CDR2 from the germline V gene are MNHNY and SVGAGI (reference sequence). The CDR3 has 13 amino acids. In DNA form, the CDR3 reads TGTGCCAGCAGCGGACAGACGTTTCGGGGCTACACCTTC. This gives the protein CASSGQTFRGYTF.

J is TRBJ1-2 and V is TRBV2; 10 bases are a match to TRBD1. With V trimmed by 7 bases and J by 7 bases, 21 bases remained unmatched. The CDR3 extends over 18 amino acids. In germline, CDR1 is SNHLY, CDR2 FYNNEI. CDR3 nucleotide sequence: TGTGCCAGCACCCAAACCCCGGACAGGGGGATAATAGGACGTGGCTACACCTTC. It translates to CASTQTPDRGIIGRGYTF.

The CDR3 reads CASSQDRGEPEQYF. Written as DNA, the CDR3 is TGCGCCAGCAGCCAAGATCGGGGCGAGCCCGAGCAGTACTTC. This chain links TRBV4-3 with TRBJ2-7; D might be TRBD1 or TRBD2, each matching 5 bases. V lost 0 bases to trimming and J lost 6 bases, with 12 bases between them. Germline V gene data show CDR1 as LGHNA and CDR2 as YSLEER. The CDR3 consists of 14 residues.

V is TRBV9 and J is TRBJ1-4, with 9 bases identical to TRBD1. The V gene end was trimmed by 5 bases and the J gene end by 7 bases; junction bases not matched to a gene: 6. CDR1 is SGDLS, CDR2 YYNGEE, per germline. The CDR3 sequence is 14 residues long. CDR3 sequence reads: CASSKQGASEKLFF. In nucleotides, the CDR3 is TGTGCCAGCAGTAAACAGGGGGCTAGTGAAAAACTGTTTTTT.